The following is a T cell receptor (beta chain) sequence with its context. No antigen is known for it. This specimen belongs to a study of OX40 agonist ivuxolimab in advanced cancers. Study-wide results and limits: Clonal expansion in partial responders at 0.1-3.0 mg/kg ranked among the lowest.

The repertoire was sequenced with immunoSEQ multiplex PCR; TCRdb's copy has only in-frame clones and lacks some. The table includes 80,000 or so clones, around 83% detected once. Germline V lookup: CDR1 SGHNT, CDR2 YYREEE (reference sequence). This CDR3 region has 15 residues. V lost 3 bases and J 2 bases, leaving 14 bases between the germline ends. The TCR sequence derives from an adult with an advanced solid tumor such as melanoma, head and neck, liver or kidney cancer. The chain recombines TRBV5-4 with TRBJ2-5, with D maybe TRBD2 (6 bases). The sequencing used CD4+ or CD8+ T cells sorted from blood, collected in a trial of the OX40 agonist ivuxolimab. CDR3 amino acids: CASSSTGRGQETQYF. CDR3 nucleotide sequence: TGTGCCAGCAGCTCGACGGGGCGGGGTCAAGAGACCCAGTACTTC.